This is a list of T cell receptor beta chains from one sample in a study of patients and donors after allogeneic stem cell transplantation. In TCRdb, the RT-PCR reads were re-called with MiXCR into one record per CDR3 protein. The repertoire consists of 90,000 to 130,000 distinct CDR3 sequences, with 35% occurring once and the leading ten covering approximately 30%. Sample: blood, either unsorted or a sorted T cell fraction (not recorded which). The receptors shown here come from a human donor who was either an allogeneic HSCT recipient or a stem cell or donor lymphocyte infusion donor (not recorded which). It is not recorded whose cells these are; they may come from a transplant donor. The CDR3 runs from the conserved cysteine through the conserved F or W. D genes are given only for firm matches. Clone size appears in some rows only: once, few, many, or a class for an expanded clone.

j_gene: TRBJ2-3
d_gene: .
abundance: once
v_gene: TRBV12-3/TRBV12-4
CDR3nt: TGTGCCAGCAGTGACCCCGCGGGAATGACAGATACGCAGTATTTT
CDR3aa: CASSDPAGMTDTQYF

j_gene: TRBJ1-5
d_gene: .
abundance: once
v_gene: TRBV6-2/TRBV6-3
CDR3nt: TGTGCCAGCAGCCCGCAGGGGTTGGGGAATCAGCCCCAGCATTTT
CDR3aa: CASSPQGLGNQPQHF

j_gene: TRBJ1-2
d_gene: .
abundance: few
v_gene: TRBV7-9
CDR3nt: TGTGCCAGCAGCGGAATGACGGAACGTACTAACTATGGCTACACCTTC
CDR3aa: CASSGMTERTNYGYTF

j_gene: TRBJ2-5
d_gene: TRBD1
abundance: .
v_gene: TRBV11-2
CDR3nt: TGTGCCAGCAGCCTCTACCGGGACAGGGTGTTGGTGACCCAGTACTTC
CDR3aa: CASSLYRDRVLVTQYF

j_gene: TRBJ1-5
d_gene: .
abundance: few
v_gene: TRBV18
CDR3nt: TGTGCCAGCTCACCACCAGGGACGGGCGGGCAGCCCCAGCATTTT
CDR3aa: CASSPPGTGGQPQHF

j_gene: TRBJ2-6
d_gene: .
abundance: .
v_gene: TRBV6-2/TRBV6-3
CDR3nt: TGTGCCAGCAGTTACCGCCTCGGGGCCAACGTCCTGACTTTC
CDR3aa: CASSYRLGANVLTF

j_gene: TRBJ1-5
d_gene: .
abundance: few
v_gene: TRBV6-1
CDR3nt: TGTGCCAGCAACCCCTTGGGGGATAGCAATCAGCCCCAGCATTTT
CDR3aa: CASNPLGDSNQPQHF

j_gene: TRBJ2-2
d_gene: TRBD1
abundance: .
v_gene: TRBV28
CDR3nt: TGTGCCAGCAGGCGGCAACAGGGGCGAACCGGGGAGCTGTTTTTT
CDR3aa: CASRRQQGRTGELFF

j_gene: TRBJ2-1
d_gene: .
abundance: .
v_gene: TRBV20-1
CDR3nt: TGCAGTGCCACAACCACCGACTTCGACGCAGATGAGCAGTTCTTC
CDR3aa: CSATTTDFDADEQFF

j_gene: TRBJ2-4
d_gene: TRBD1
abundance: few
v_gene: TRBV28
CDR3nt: TGTGCCAGCAGTCCGGGACAGGTCAAAAACATTCAGTACTTC
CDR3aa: CASSPGQVKNIQYF

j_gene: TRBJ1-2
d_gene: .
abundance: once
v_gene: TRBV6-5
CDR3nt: TGTGCCAGCAGTTACAGGGAAGTTGGCTATGGCTACACCTTC
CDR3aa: CASSYREVGYGYTF

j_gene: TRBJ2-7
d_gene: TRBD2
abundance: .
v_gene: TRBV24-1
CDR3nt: TGTGCCACCAGTGATGCGGGGAGGGATAACGAGCAGTACTTC
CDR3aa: CATSDAGRDNEQYF

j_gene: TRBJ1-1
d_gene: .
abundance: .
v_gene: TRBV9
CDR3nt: TGTGCCAGCAGCGTAGTAGGGGACCTTACAATGAACACTGAAGCTTTCTTT
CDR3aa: CASSVVGDLTMNTEAFF

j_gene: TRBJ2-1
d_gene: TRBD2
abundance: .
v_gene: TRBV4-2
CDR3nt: TGTGCCAGCAGCCAAGTTCCGGGACTAGCGGGAGGCCGGGATGAGCAGTTCTTC
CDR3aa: CASSQVPGLAGGRDEQFF

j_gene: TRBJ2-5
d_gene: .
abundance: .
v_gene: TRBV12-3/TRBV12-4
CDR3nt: TGTGCCAGCAGTTCCTTACAGGGCCGGGAGACCCAGTACTTC
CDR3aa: CASSSLQGRETQYF

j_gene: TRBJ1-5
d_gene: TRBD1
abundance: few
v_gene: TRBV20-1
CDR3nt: TGCAGTGCCAGGAGACAGGGGAACAATCAGCCCCAGCATTTT
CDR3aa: CSARRQGNNQPQHF

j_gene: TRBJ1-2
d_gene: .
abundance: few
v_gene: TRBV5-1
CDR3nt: TGCGCCAGCAGCTTGGCCGGATTGGCCTATGGCTACACCTTC
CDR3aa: CASSLAGLAYGYTF

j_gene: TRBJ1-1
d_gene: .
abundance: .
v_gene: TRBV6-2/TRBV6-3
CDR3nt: TGTGCCAGCAGGGGGGGTTTACACTCGAACACTGAAGCTTTCTTT
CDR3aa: CASRGGLHSNTEAFF

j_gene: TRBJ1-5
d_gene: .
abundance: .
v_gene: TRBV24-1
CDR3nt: TGTGCCACCAGTGATTCCGGGGACATCAATCAGCCCCAGCATTTT
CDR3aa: CATSDSGDINQPQHF

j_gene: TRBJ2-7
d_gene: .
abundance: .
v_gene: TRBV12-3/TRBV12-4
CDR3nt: TGTGCCAGCAGCTACCGGGACCCTTACGAGCAGTACTTC
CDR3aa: CASSYRDPYEQYF

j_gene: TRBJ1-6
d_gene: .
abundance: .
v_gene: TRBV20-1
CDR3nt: TGCAGTGCTAGCAGTTCGTCTGATAATTCACCCCTCCACTTT
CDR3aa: CSASSSSDNSPLHF

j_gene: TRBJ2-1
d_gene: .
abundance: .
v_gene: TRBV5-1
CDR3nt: TGCGCCAGCAGCTTGGCCGATGTCTCCTACAATGAGCAGTTCTTC
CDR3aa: CASSLADVSYNEQFF

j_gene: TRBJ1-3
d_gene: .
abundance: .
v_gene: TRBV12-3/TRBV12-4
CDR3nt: TGTGCCAGCAGTGAACTCTCTGGAAACACCATATATTTT
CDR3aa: CASSELSGNTIYF